This T cell receptor (beta chain) was sequenced in a study of blood T cell repertoires in COVID-19. The overall study: Samples taken during acute and convalescent COVID-19 were collected in the United States, Italy and Spain. PBMCs, B-cell-depleted T cells, or T cells provided the cDNA or gDNA that made up the material.

Repertoires were generated with immunoSEQ multiplex PCR, while TCRdb's copy carries only in-frame clones and drops some. This repertoire shows roughly 400,000 clones, 80% to 95% found once; its top ten account for roughly 0.86%. Recruits, aged roughly 18 to 95 years, lived in 20 to 30 US areas. Within the 2 weeks before study entry, each person in the exposed group met a COVID-19 case. Germline V lookup: CDR1 SGHRS, CDR2 YFSETQ. The trim removed 1 base at V and 5 bases at J, leaving 8 bases unmatched. This CDR3 contains 16 residues. This chain joins TRBV5-1 and TRBJ1-4; 7 bases align to TRBD1. The sequence was collected from a woman aged 40 to 55 who had been exposed to COVID-19. Material for sequencing was PBMCs or T cells enriched from blood (not recorded which). The CDR3 DNA is TGCGCCAGCAGCTTGAAACCCCTGACAGGGAATGAAAAACTGTTTTTT. Its translation: CASSLKPLTGNEKLFF.